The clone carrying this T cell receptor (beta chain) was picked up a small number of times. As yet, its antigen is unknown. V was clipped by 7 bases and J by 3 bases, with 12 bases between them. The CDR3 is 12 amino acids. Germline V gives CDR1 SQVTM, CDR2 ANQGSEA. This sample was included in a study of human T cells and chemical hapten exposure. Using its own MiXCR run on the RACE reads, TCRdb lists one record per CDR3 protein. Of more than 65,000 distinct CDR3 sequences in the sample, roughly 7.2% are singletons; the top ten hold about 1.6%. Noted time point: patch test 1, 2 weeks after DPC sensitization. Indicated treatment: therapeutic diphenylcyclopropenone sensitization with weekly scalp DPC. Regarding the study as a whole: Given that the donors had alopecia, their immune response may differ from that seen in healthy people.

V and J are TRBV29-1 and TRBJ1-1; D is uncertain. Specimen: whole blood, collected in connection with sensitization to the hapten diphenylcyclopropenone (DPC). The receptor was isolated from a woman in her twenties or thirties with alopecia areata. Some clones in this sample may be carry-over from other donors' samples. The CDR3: CSAWTQYTEAFF. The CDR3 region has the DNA TGCAGCGCTTGGACCCAATACACTGAAGCTTTCTTT.